What follows are 10 T cell receptor beta chains derived from one specimen sequenced in a study of technical replicates of blood from several donors. Sequenced by immunoSEQ multiplex PCR; TCRdb stores in-frame clones only, minus some. The table has tens of thousands of clones, roughly 96% seen once. Sequencing input: T cells isolated from PBMCs. The receptors originated from a human donor in good health.

The CDR3 nucleotides are TGTGCCAGCAGTTTAGGCATAGGGGGTCTGGCCAATCAGCCCCAGCATTTT. This codes for CASSLGIGGLANQPQHF. The chain uses TRBV27 and TRBJ1-5, with TRBD1 as a possible D gene (6 bases). CDR1 is MNHEY, CDR2 SMNVEV, per germline (reference sequence). The length of the CDR3 is 17 residues. V shed 2 bases and J shed 3 bases, with 17 bases lying between them.

J is TRBJ2-2 and V is TRBV5-1; 8 bases agree with TRBD2. Germline values: CDR1 SGHRS, CDR2 YFSETQ. The CDR3 has 13 amino acids. The J segment lost 7 bases and the V segment lost 1 base, leaving 0 bases of the junction unmatched. CDR3 amino acids: CASSLLAGGELFF. Written as DNA, the CDR3 is TGCGCCAGCAGCTTGCTAGCGGGCGGGGAGCTGTTTTTT. Combining the CDR3 with reference TRBV5-1 and TRBJ2-2 gives the whole variable domain KAGVTQTPRYLIKTRGQQVTLSCSPISGHRSVSWYQQTPGQGLQFLFEYFSETQRNKGNFPGRFSGRQFSNSRSEMNVSTLELGDSALYLCASSLLAGGELFFGEGSRLTVL.

This clone is a singleton in its sample. V usage is TRBV6-6 and J usage is TRBJ2-7, with TRBD1 identical over 8 bases. Germline loops: CDR1 MNHNY, CDR2 SVGAGI (reference sequence). CDR3 length: 14 amino acids. Trimming at V came to 6 bases and at J to 4 bases, leaving 8 bases not matched to a gene. DNA for the CDR3: TGTGCCAGCAGGGACAGGGTAGGGGCGTACGAGCAGTACTTC. Its translation is CASRDRVGAYEQYF.

V usage is TRBV7-5 and J usage is TRBJ2-7; the table names TRBD2, a call not compared with the DNA. TRBV7-5 is a known pseudogene. The CDR3 extends over 16 amino acids. Here the CDR3 DNA reads TGTGTCAGAAGCTTAGAGGGCGGGGGGAGTCAGTACGAGCAGTACTTC. Protein: CVRSLEGGGSQYEQYF.

The rearrangement joins TRBV2 to TRBJ1-5; D may be TRBD1 (5 bases). CDR3 length equals 12 residues. Germline V gene data show CDR1 as SNHLY and CDR2 as FYNNEI. The V end was cut by 6 bases, the J end by 2 bases, with 5 bases between. The chain's CDR3 is CASRGGNQPQHF. In DNA, the CDR3 is TGTGCCAGCAGAGGGGGCAATCAGCCCCAGCATTTT.

The chain couples TRBV6-5 to TRBJ1-5; D remains unclear. Germline CDR1 is MNHEY and CDR2 is SVGAGI. V dropped 6 bases and J dropped 4 bases, with 10 bases sitting between them. This CDR3 is 13 amino acids long. The CDR3: CASSPQANQPQHF. The CDR3 DNA reads TGTGCCAGCAGCCCCCAGGCGAATCAGCCCCAGCATTTT.

The chain carries TRBV28 and TRBJ2-5; D ambiguous. This CDR3 region has 14 residues. Trimming took 6 bases from V and 1 from J, leaving 12 bases between them. Germline-derived CDR1 and CDR2 are MDHEN and SYDVKM. The CDR3 loop reads CASSQNYLQETQYF. The CDR3 DNA reads TGTGCCAGCAGCCAAAACTACCTCCAAGAGACCCAGTACTTC.

The V and J genes are TRBV18 and TRBJ2-3; D ambiguous. CDR1 and CDR2 (germline): KGHSH, LQKENI. This CDR3 has 12 residues. The germline V and J ends were trimmed by 3 bases and 5 bases, with 6 bases remaining between them. The CDR3 coding sequence is TGTGCCAGCTCACCGGTCGGAGATACGCAGTATTTT. As protein: CASSPVGDTQYF.

The rearrangement joins TRBV11-3 to TRBJ1-6; 7 positions match TRBD1. The germline CDR1 and CDR2 sequences are SGHNT and YENEEA. The junction had 9 bases not matched to a gene; V was cut back by 0 bases and J by 7 bases. This CDR3 comprises 17 residues. The DNA of the CDR3 is TGTGCCAGCAGCTTAGAATTTGGGGACAGTGTCAATTCACCCCTCCACTTT. This encodes CASSLEFGDSVNSPLHF.

The J gene is TRBJ2-2, the V gene TRBV6-5, with D perhaps matching TRBD2 (7 bases). This CDR3 region has 16 residues. Trimming took off 2 bases at V and 5 bases at J, with 15 bases between the two ends. The germline V gene encodes CDR1 MNHEY and CDR2 SVGAGI. Written as DNA, the CDR3 is TGTGCCAGCAGTTACGCGGGGGCCGTGTTTACCGGGGAGCTGTTTTTT. Encoded protein: CASSYAGAVFTGELFF.